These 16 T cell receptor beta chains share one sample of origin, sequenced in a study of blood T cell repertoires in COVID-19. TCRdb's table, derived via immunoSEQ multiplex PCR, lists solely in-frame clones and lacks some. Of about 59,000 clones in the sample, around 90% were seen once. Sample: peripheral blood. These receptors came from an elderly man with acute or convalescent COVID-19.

The CDR3 DNA reads TGTGCCAGCAGGGGCACGGGACAGGGGGATTACAATGAGCAGTTCTTC. Translation: CASRGTGQGDYNEQFF. The rearrangement joins TRBV2 to TRBJ2-1; TRBD1 matches 11 bases. CDR1 SNHLY and CDR2 FYNNEI come from the germline V gene. The trim removed 6 bases at V and 4 bases at J, leaving 8 bases unmatched. The CDR3 contains 16 residues.

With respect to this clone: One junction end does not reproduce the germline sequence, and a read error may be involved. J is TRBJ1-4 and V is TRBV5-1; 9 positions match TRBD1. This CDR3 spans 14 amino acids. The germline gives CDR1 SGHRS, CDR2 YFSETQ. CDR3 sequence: CASSSGQGRVPTPF. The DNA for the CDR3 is TGCGCCAGCAGCTCAGGACAGGGGCGGGTACCCACCCCATTT.

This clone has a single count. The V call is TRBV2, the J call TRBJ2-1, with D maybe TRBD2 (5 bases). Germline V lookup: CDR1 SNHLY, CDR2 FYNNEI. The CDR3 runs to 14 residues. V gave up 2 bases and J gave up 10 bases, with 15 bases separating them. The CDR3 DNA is TGTGCCAGCAGTGAACTCCCGCGGGTGGGAGAGCAGTTCTTC. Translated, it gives CASSELPRVGEQFF.

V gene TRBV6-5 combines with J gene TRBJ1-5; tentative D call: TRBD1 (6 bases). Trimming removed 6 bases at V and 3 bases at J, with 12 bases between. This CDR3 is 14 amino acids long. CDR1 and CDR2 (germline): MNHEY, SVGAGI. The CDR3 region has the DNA TGTGCCAGCAGCCGTACAGGGAACAATCAGCCCCAGCATTTT. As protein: CASSRTGNNQPQHF.

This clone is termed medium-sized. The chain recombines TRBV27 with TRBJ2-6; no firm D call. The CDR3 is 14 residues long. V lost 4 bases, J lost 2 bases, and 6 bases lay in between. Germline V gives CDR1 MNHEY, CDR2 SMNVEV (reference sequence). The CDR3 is CASSYGAGANVLTF. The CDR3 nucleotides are TGTGCCAGCAGTTATGGAGCTGGGGCCAACGTCCTGACTTTC.

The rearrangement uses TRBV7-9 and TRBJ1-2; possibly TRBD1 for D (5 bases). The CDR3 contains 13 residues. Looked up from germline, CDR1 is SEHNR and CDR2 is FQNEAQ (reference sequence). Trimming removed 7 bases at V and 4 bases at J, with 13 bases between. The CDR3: CASTREGPYGYTF. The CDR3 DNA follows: TGTGCCAGCACAAGGGAGGGGCCCTATGGCTACACCTTC.

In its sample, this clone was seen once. The chain's CDR3 is CASSYKGQDYEQYF. In nucleotides, the CDR3 is TGTGCCAGCAGCTACAAAGGACAGGACTACGAGCAGTACTTC. V is TRBV5-4 and J is TRBJ2-7; the match to TRBD1 covers 7 bases. Trimming removed 3 bases from V and 3 bases from J; junction bases left unmatched: 6. In germline, CDR1 is SGHNT, CDR2 YYREEE (reference sequence). The CDR3 is made up of 14 amino acids.

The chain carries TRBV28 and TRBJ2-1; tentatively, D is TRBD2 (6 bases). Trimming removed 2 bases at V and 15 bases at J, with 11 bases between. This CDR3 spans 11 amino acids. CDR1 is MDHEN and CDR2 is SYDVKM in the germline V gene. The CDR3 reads CASSLEGLWFF. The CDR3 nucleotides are TGTGCCAGCAGTTTAGAGGGACTTTGGTTCTTC. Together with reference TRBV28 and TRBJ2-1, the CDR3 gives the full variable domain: DVKVTQSSRYLVKRTGEKVFLECVQDMDHENMFWYRQDPGLGLRLIYFSYDVKMKEKGDIPEGYSVSREKKERFSLILESASTNQTSMYLCASSLEGLWFFGPGTRLTVL.

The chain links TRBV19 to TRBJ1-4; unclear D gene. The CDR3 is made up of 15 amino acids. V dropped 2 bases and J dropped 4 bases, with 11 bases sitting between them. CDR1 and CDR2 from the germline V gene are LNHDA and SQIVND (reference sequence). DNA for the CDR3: TGTGCCAGTAGTATACGCCGAGGCAATAATGAAAAACTGTTTTTT. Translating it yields CASSIRRGNNEKLFF.

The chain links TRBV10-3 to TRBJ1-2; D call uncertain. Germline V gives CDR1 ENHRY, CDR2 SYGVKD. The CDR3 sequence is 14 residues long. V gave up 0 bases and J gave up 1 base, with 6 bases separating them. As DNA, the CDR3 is TGTGCCATCAGTGAGTCGATAGTTAACTATGGCTACACCTTC. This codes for CAISESIVNYGYTF.

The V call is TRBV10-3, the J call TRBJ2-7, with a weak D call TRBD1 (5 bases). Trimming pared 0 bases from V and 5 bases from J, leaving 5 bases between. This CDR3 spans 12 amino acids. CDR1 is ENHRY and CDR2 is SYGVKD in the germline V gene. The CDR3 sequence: CAISESTDEQYF. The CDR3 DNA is TGTGCCATCAGTGAGTCGACAGACGAGCAGTACTTC.

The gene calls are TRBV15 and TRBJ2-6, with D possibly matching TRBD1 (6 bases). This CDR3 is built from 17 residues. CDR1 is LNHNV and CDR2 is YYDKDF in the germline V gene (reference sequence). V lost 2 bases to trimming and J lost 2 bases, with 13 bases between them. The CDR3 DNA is TGTGCCACCAGCAGATTCTCGGACAGTACTGGGGCCAACGTCCTGACTTTC. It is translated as CATSRFSDSTGANVLTF.

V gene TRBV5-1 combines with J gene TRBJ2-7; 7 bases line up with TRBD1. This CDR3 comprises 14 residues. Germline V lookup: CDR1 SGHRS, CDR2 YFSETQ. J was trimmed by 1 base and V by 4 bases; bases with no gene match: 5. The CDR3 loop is CASSEGTASYEQYF. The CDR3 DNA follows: TGCGCCAGCAGCGAGGGGACAGCATCCTACGAGCAGTACTTC. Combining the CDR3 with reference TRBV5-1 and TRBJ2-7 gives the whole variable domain KAGVTQTPRYLIKTRGQQVTLSCSPISGHRSVSWYQQTPGQGLQFLFEYFSETQRNKGNFPGRFSGRQFSNSRSEMNVSTLELGDSALYLCASSEGTASYEQYFGPGTRLTVT.

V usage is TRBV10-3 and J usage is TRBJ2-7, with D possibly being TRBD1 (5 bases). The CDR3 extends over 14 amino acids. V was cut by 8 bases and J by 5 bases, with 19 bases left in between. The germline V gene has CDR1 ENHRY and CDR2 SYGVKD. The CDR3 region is CAIAVLGEKDEQYF. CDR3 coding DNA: TGTGCCATCGCTGTCCTAGGGGAAAAAGACGAGCAGTACTTC.

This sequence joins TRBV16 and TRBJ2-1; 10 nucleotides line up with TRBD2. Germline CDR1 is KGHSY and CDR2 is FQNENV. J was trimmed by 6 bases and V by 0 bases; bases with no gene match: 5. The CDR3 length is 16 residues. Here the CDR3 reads CASSQSVAGGLNEQFF. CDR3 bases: TGTGCCAGCAGCCAATCGGTAGCGGGGGGTCTCAATGAGCAGTTCTTC. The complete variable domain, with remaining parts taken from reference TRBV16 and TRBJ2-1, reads GEEVAQTPKHLVRGEGQKAKLYCAPIKGHSYVFWYQQVLKNEFKFLISFQNENVFDETGMPKERFSAKCLPNSPCSLEIQATKLEDSAVYFCASSQSVAGGLNEQFFGPGTRLTVL.

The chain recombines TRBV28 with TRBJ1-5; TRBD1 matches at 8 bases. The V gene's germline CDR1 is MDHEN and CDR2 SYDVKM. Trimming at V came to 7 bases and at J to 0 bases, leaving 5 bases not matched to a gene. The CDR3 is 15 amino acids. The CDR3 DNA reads TGTGCCAGCACTGCAGGGGGCGCTAGCAATCAGCCCCAGCATTTT. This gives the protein CASTAGGASNQPQHF.